The rows below give T cell receptor beta chains drawn from one sample of a study of blood T cell repertoires in COVID-19. Measured with immunoSEQ multiplex PCR; TCRdb has only the in-frame clones, and not every one. The sample consists of fewer than 350,000 clones, about 89% of them appearing once. Specimen: PBMCs or T cells enriched from blood (not recorded which). The receptors were gathered from a man aged 60 to 69 who had recovered from COVID-19. The CDR3 runs from the conserved cysteine through the conserved F or W. Each record gives: J gene, clone size, V gene, D gene, CDR3 DNA, CDR3 protein. The D gene is left open where the match is weak. Clone size, where shown, is once, few, many, or a class for clones that have expanded.

TRBJ2-3 | few | TRBV18 | - | TGTGCCAGCTCCTACAGTAATGCAGATACGCAGTATTTT | CASSYSNADTQYF
TRBJ2-6 | - | TRBV19 | TRBD2 | TGTGCCAGCTTCGGGACTAGCGGGAGGGCCCCCCCTGGGGCCAACGTCCTGACTTTC | CASFGTSGRAPPGANVLTF
TRBJ2-2 | - | TRBV19 | - | TGTGCCACCGAATTAAGGACAGCGAACACCGGGGAGCTGTTTTTT | CATELRTANTGELFF
TRBJ2-3 | - | TRBV2 | TRBD2 | TGTGCCAGCAGTGAAGCGGGACTAGCGGGAGATACGCAGTATTTT | CASSEAGLAGDTQYF
TRBJ2-7 | few | TRBV7-7 | - | TGTGCTAGCAGCTTAGGATCAGGGGCGAGCTACGAGCAGTACTTC | CASSLGSGASYEQYF
TRBJ1-6 | - | TRBV6-6 | TRBD1 | TGTGCCAGCAGTTACTCGACAGGGTCTTCACCCCTCCACTTT | CASSYSTGSSPLHF
TRBJ2-2 | - | TRBV27 | TRBD1 | TGTGCCAGCGGGGTTTTAGTGACAGGGGCGAACACCGGGGAGCTGTTTTTT | CASGVLVTGANTGELFF
TRBJ2-1 | - | TRBV19 | TRBD2 | TGTGCCAGTGGACTAGACTACAATGAGCAGTTCTTC | CASGLDYNEQFF
TRBJ2-1 | - | TRBV5-5 | TRBD2 | TGTGCCAGCAGCCCCCGACTAGCGGGAGAAGCGGGTGAGCAGTTCTTC | CASSPRLAGEAGEQFF
TRBJ1-2 | once | TRBV7-2 | TRBD1 | TGTGCCAGCAGCTGGGATACCGGGACAGTCGATGGCTACACCTTC | CASSWDTGTVDGYTF
TRBJ1-1 | - | TRBV24-1 | - | TGTGCCACCAGTGATCAAGGACAGAATAGTGAAGCTTTCTTT | CATSDQGQNSEAFF
TRBJ1-6 | few | TRBV9 | TRBD1 | TGTGCCAGCAGCGCGGGGACAGGGCGGGGTGCTTCACCCCTCCACTTT | CASSAGTGRGASPLHF
TRBJ1-2 | - | TRBV27 | - | TGTGCCAGCAGTTTATACCAGGGTGACTATGGCTACACCTTC | CASSLYQGDYGYTF
TRBJ2-1 | - | TRBV18 | TRBD2 | TGTGCCAGCTCACCCTCAACTAGCGGGAGTACGGGGGATAGGAATGAGCAGTTCTTC | CASSPSTSGSTGDRNEQFF
TRBJ2-3 | - | TRBV18 | - | TGTGCCAGCTCACCAGAGAGCGGTACAGATACGCAGTATTTT | CASSPESGTDTQYF
TRBJ1-5 | - | TRBV10-3 | - | TGTGCCATCAGGGACAGCTATAGCAATCAGCCCCAGCATTTT | CAIRDSYSNQPQHF
TRBJ2-1 | - | TRBV7-3 | - | TGTGCCAGCAGCCCAGGGGGCGGGAGAGGCCACAATGAGCAGTTCTTC | CASSPGGGRGHNEQFF
TRBJ2-1 | once | TRBV12-5 | TRBD1 | TGTGCTAGTGGTTTGGTACAGGGGGGTGAGCAGTTCTTC | CASGLVQGGEQFF
TRBJ2-1 | - | TRBV9 | - | TGTGCCAGCAGCGTAACGGGAGTAGTGAGAAATGAGCAGTTCTTC | CASSVTGVVRNEQFF
TRBJ2-1 | - | TRBV18 | - | TGTGCCAGCTCACCAGGTGAGAGCTCCTACAATGAGCAGTTCTTC | CASSPGESSYNEQFF
TRBJ2-5 | - | TRBV3-1/TRBV3-2 | TRBD1 | TGTGCCAGCAGCCCAGGACAGGGGGTTGTAGAGACCCAGTACTTC | CASSPGQGVVETQYF
TRBJ1-2 | - | TRBV6-1 | - | TGTGCCAGCAGTGAAAGCCCAGGGAACTATGGCTACACCTTC | CASSESPGNYGYTF
TRBJ2-7 | - | TRBV19 | TRBD2 | TGTGCCAGTAGTATAACAGTAGCGGGATCCAACGAGCAGTACTTC | CASSITVAGSNEQYF
TRBJ2-3 | - | TRBV3-1/TRBV3-2 | TRBD1 | TGTGCCAGCAGCCTGCCGGGACAGGGGGCAGATACGCAGTATTTT | CASSLPGQGADTQYF
TRBJ1-6 | - | TRBV29-1 | - | TGCAGCGTCCAAATCGAGGATTCACCCCTCCACTTT | CSVQIEDSPLHF
TRBJ2-5 | - | TRBV2 | - | TGTGCCAGCAACCTGGGGGGGACCCAGTACTTC | CASNLGGTQYF
TRBJ1-2 | - | TRBV19 | TRBD1 | TGTGCCAGTAGTACAGATGGACAGGGGACCTATGGCTACACCTTC | CASSTDGQGTYGYTF
TRBJ2-3 | - | TRBV7-9 | TRBD2 | TGTGCCAGCAGGCAAGCGGGAGATGGCACAGATACGCAGTATTTT | CASRQAGDGTDTQYF
TRBJ1-4 | - | TRBV19 | - | TGTGCCAGTAGTATAACCGGGATGGGTGAAAAACTGTTTTTT | CASSITGMGEKLFF
TRBJ1-1 | many | TRBV6-7 | - | TGTGCCAGCAGTCACTCATTCGCTGAAGCTTTCTTT | CASSHSFAEAFF
TRBJ2-6 | - | TRBV27 | TRBD1 | TGTGCCAGCAGTCCTGGGACAGGGGGAAGGTCTGGGGCCAACGTCCTGACTTTC | CASSPGTGGRSGANVLTF
TRBJ2-5 | - | TRBV28 | - | TGTGCCAGCAGTCGGACAGTCCAAGAGACCCAGTACTTC | CASSRTVQETQYF
TRBJ1-4 | - | TRBV7-9 | - | TGTGCCAGCACCTCCCCAGGGACTCCAACTAATGAAAAACTGTTTTTT | CASTSPGTPTNEKLFF
TRBJ2-3 | - | TRBV6-5 | - | TGTGCCAGCAGTCCAGGGCCAGATACGCAGTATTTT | CASSPGPDTQYF
TRBJ2-1 | - | TRBV2 | TRBD2 | TGTGCCAGCATTCCGGAGAGCAAGCTAGCGGGAGGGCGTTACAATGAGCAGTTCTTC | CASIPESKLAGGRYNEQFF
TRBJ2-4 | - | TRBV6-2/TRBV6-3 | TRBD2 | TGTGCCAGCAGTTACCCCCGGGAGGGAAACATTCAGTACTTC | CASSYPREGNIQYF
TRBJ1-1 | - | TRBV20-1 | - | TGCAGTGCTAGTGGGGGGGGTGAAGCTTTCTTT | CSASGGGEAFF
TRBJ2-4 | - | TRBV19 | TRBD1 | TGTGCCAGTAGTATTACCCGGGACAGCCCAAGGAACATTCAGTACTTC | CASSITRDSPRNIQYF
TRBJ2-1 | - | TRBV28 | TRBD1 | TGTGCCAGCAGTTCAAACAGGGGGCACTTAAATGAGCAGTTCTTC | CASSSNRGHLNEQFF
TRBJ1-2 | - | TRBV28 | TRBD1 | TGTGCCAGCAACCCCTCGGGCAGGGGGGACTACACCTTC | CASNPSGRGDYTF
TRBJ1-4 | - | TRBV19 | - | TGTGCCAGTAGTATGGGGGGATACGGTGAAAAACTGTTTTTT | CASSMGGYGEKLFF
TRBJ2-7 | - | TRBV28 | - | TGTGCCAGCATGTCTCCCTCCTACGAGCAGTACTTC | CASMSPSYEQYF
TRBJ2-1 | - | TRBV9 | TRBD1 | TGTGCCAGCAGCATTCGGGACAGGGCATACAATGAGCAGTTCTTC | CASSIRDRAYNEQFF
TRBJ2-7 | - | TRBV7-9 | - | TGTGCCAGCAGCCTGGGGCAGGGTTGGAACGAGCAGTACTTC | CASSLGQGWNEQYF
TRBJ1-4 | - | TRBV27 | TRBD1 | TGTGCCAGCAGTGGCCGGACAGGGGAGGGTGAAAAACTGTTTTTT | CASSGRTGEGEKLFF
TRBJ2-1 | - | TRBV3-1/TRBV3-2 | - | TGTGCCAGCAGCCTTTTTAGCGGCTACAATGAGCAGTTCTTC | CASSLFSGYNEQFF
TRBJ2-3 | - | TRBV12-3/TRBV12-4 | - | TGTGCCAGCATTCTGACAGCCACAGATACGCAGTATTTT | CASILTATDTQYF
TRBJ1-1 | - | TRBV30 | TRBD1 | TGTGCCTGGAGTCCCGGACAGGGGGTCCCTGAAGCTTTCTTT | CAWSPGQGVPEAFF
TRBJ1-1 | - | TRBV5-4 | - | TGTGCCAGCACCCTGGCAGGGAACACTGAAGCTTTCTTT | CASTLAGNTEAFF
TRBJ2-1 | - | TRBV27 | TRBD2 | TGTGCCAGCAGTTTAATGATCCCTAGCGGGAGGGCCGGCTCCTACAATGAGCAGTTCTTC | CASSLMIPSGRAGSYNEQFF
TRBJ2-5 | once | TRBV2 | TRBD2 | TGTGCCAGCAGGACTAGCGGGAGTGGGAAGACCCAGTACTTC | CASRTSGSGKTQYF
TRBJ2-5 | - | TRBV11-3 | - | TGTGCCAGCCGTCTGGGCACGGTGGGAGAGACCCAGTACTTC | CASRLGTVGETQYF
TRBJ2-7 | - | TRBV5-5 | - | TGTGCCAGCAGCTTGGAACGGCAGGGGCGCAACGAGCAGTACTTC | CASSLERQGRNEQYF
TRBJ2-7 | once | TRBV7-2 | TRBD2 | TGTGCCAGCACCCCCAGAGCGGGAGTTTTCTCCGAGCAGTACTTC | CASTPRAGVFSEQYF
TRBJ2-7 | - | TRBV28 | - | TGTGCCAGCATGGACCGGGACACCCTTGCCTACGAGCAGTACTTC | CASMDRDTLAYEQYF
TRBJ1-4 | - | TRBV2 | TRBD1 | TGTGCCAGCAGTCAGGACAGGGCAGGTGAAAAACTGTTTTTT | CASSQDRAGEKLFF
TRBJ1-6 | - | TRBV9 | - | TGTGCCAGCAGCGTACTCGGGGATAATTCACCCCTCCACTTT | CASSVLGDNSPLHF